This TCR beta chain is drawn from a study of blood T cell repertoires in COVID-19. Across the study: The analysed material was cDNA or gDNA that came from T cells, B-cell-depleted T cells, or PBMCs.

CDR3 size: 14 residues. Trimming took 4 bases from V and 1 from J, leaving 11 bases between them. CDR1 is SGHNT, CDR2 YYREEE, per germline (reference sequence). Per the original data handling: Cell counts per sample came from amplifying reference gene primers. The table came from immunoSEQ multiplex PCR; TCRdb's copy has only in-frame clones and leaves some out. V and J calls and clone size are given by that table; D and trimming were obtained from the DNA. The table records about 89,000 clones, 65% to 85% of them present only once. Material: peripheral blood. The chain couples TRBV5-4 to TRBJ1-1; tentative D call: TRBD1 (5 bases). This receptor was obtained from a woman aged 80 or over with acute or convalescent COVID-19. CDR3 bases: TGTGCCAGCAGCCCCTCGACAGCGAACACTGAAGCTTTCTTT. Protein product: CASSPSTANTEAFF.